This T cell receptor beta chain was retrieved from a study of T cells in Graves' hyperthyroidism and ophthalmopathy (dated by TCRdb to between 2017 and 2020). With respect to the entire study: Peripheral blood samples were taken at the time of initial diagnosis, prior to any treatment. In addition, the study compared T-cell repertoires in thyroid tissue and in blood from about six Graves' hyperthyroidism patients. For training and testing, the 100 or so patients in the discovery cohort were randomly divided in a 7:3 ratio. Prospective prediction of ophthalmopathy was tested in an independent validation cohort consisting of about 19 hyperthyroidism patients and around 17 patients who later progressed to ophthalmopathy. The paper reports TCR Vbeta CDR3 sequencing of 135 peripheral blood samples: 43 ophthalmopathy, under 80 hyperthyroidism and some 17 progressor patients. To identify TCR V-J signatures that set the groups apart, the researchers used a discovery cohort of approximately 98 patients, made up of approximately 43 with Graves' ophthalmopathy and approximately 57 with stable Graves' hyperthyroidism. After blood sampling, hyperthyroidism patients were treated with methimazole at a starting dose of 30 mg daily, and ophthalmopathy patients were treated with high-dose intravenous methylprednisolone.

The research as a whole found: Most expanded thyroid clonotypes (frequency above 0.001) were also detected in blood, suggesting blood repertoires may reflect thyroid immune responses. No statistical method was used to set the sample size in advance, and investigators knew the group allocation. In validation, the model predicted progression to ophthalmopathy with over 65% sensitivity and 72.22% specificity, a median of approximately 6.7 months before onset. Ophthalmopathy was separated from stable hyperthyroidism by a 13 V-J signature model, with around 88% sensitivity and about 81% specificity obtained in cross-validation and 80%/75% obtained in testing.

Ophthalmopathy patients had moderately to severely active disease, Clinical Activity Score of at least 3, NOSPECS grade of at least 4, and duration under 3 months. Any patient with an uncontrolled infection, another autoimmune disease, pregnancy or lactation was excluded. Diagnoses relied on clinical symptoms, serum thyroxine and TRAb, thyroid ultrasound and orbital computed tomography. PBMCs were separated from 7.5 to 10 ml of fresh peripheral blood using Ficoll-Paque density gradient centrifugation. Trizol reagent was used to extract total RNA, and RNA quality was then checked on an Agilent 2100 Bioanalyzer. Worth noting for this clonotype: The clone's antigen remains unknown. Per-nucleotide qualities are absent, and no much larger clonotype sits a single base away.

Trimming at the junction amounts to 6 bases on V and 0 bases on J, and the germline ends lie 9 bases apart. Via the germline V gene, CDR1 is SGHRS and CDR2 YFSETQ. Spanning cysteine to phenylalanine, the CDR3 consists of 14 amino acids. The entry retains the CDR3 DNA only, 42 bases that are in frame from base 1. The TCR beta CDR3 regions were amplified from the RNA transcripts. The TCR CDR3 was subjected to a first round of RT-PCR using the HTBI primer set and the Qiagen OneStep RT-PCR kit. A second multiplex PCR round built the libraries, followed by size selection and purification. The libraries were sequenced on an Illumina HiSeq2000 using paired-end 100 bp reads. Turning to the authors' computational methods: SOAPnuke was used to process the raw data, removing reads that contained adapters or uncalled bases, had a mean Phred below 15, or lacked an exact match to the constant primer or identifier. COPE v1.2.5 was used to merge the high-quality paired reads, and each unique nucleotide sequence was defined as a clonotype. MiTCR v1.1 was used to align the clonotypes against IMGT TRBV, TRBD and TRBJ reference segments. The analysis was restricted to V-J combinations with a frequency above 0.0001, which together covered about 99% of the repertoires. The TCS score was defined as the ratio of F50 (clonal expansion) to E x V (chaos), calculated using BLOSUM62-based TCRdist between CDR3 peptides within each V-J. Welch's t-statistics and random forest reduced roughly 530 V-J features to 10 to 15, which were used in a naive Bayes classifier (R e1071). Clones were called with MiXCR by TCRdb after fastp trimmed the public reads at Q25, and only in-frame beta chains were retained. Each entry merges the rows of one CDR3 protein and shows their most common DNA and genes. The authors' filters were not applied to this entry. The sample table records hundreds of thousands of distinct CDR3 sequences; around 22% of these occur just once. The ten largest account for approximately 10% of the sample.

The sequence derives from a woman aged 25 to 39 with Graves' ophthalmopathy. The rearranged segments are TRBV5-1 and TRBJ2-2; the D gene is perhaps TRBD1, from 6 matching bases. The specimen sequenced was blood. The CDR3 region reads CASKGDTNTGELFF. The DNA sequence is TGCGCCAGCAAGGGGGATACGAACACCGGGGAGCTGTTTTTT.